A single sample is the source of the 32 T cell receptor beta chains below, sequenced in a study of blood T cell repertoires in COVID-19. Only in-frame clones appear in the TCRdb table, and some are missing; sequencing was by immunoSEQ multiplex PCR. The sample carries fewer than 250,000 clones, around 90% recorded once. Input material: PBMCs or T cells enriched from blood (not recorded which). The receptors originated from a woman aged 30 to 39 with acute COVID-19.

CDR3 region: CASSVSYNEQFF. The CDR3 coding sequence is TGTGCCAGCAGCGTATCCTACAATGAGCAGTTCTTC. The rearrangement joins TRBV7-2 to TRBJ2-1; D not resolved. Germline V CDR1 and CDR2: SGHTA, FQGNSA. V was clipped by 5 bases and J by 1 base, with 3 bases between them. The CDR3 consists of 12 residues.

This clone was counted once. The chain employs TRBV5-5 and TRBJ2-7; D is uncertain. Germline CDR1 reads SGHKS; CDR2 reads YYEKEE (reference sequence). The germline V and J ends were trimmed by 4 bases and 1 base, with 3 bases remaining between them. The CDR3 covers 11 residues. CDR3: CASSPSYEQYF. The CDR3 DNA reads TGTGCCAGCAGCCCTTCCTACGAGCAGTACTTC. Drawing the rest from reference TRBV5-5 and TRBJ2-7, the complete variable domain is DAGVTQSPTHLIKTRGQQVTLRCSPISGHKSVSWYQQVLGQGPQFIFQYYEKEERGRGNFPDRFSARQFPNYSSELNVNALLLGDSALYLCASSPSYEQYFGPGTRLTVT.

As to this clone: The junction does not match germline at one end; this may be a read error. CDR3 loop: CASSLGLTEQETQYF. The CDR3 DNA follows: TGTGCTAGCAGCTTGGGTCTGACAGAGCAAGAGACCCAGTACTTC. The V call is TRBV7-7, the J call TRBJ2-5, with D possibly being TRBD1 (5 bases). This CDR3 has 15 amino acids. CDR1 SSHAT and CDR2 FNYEAQ come from the germline V gene (reference sequence).

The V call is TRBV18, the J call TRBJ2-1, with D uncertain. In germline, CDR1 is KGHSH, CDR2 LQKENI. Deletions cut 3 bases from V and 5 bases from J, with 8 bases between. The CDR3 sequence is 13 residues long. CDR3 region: CASSPGTDNEQFF. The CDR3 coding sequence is TGTGCCAGCTCACCTGGTACGGACAATGAGCAGTTCTTC.

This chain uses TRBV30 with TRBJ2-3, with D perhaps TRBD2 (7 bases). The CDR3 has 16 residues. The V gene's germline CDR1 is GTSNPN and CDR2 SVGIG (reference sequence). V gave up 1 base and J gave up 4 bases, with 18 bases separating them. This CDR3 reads CAWSEWGAGRADTQYF. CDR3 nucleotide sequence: TGTGCCTGGAGTGAGTGGGGGGCAGGGAGGGCAGATACGCAGTATTTT.

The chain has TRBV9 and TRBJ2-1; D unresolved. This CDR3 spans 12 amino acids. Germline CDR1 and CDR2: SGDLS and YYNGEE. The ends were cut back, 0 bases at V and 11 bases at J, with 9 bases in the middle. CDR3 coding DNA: TGTGCCAGCAGCGTAGGGAGTCGGAAGCAGTTCTTC. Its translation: CASSVGSRKQFF.

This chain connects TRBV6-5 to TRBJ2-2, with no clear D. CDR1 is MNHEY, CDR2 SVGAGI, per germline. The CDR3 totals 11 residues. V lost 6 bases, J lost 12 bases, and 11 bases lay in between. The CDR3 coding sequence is TGTGCCAGCAGCCTCAACTCGAAGCTGTTTTTT. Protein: CASSLNSKLFF.

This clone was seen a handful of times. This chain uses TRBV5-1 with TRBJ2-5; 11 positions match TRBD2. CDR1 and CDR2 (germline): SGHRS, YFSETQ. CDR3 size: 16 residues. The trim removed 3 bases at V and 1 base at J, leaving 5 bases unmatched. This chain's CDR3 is CASSSALAGGQETQYF. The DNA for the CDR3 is TGCGCCAGCAGCTCCGCTCTAGCGGGGGGCCAAGAGACCCAGTACTTC.

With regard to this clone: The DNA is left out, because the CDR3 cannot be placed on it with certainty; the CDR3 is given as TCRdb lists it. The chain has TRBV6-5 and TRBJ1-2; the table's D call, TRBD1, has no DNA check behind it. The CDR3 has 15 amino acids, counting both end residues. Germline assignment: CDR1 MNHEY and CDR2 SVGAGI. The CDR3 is CASSSSGTGGLGYTF.

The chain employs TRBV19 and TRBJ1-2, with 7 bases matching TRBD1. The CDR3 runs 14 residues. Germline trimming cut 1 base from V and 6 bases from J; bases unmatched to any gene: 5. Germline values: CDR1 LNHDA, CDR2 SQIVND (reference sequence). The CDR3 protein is CASSIVGQENGYTF. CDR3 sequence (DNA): TGTGCCAGTAGTATAGTCGGACAGGAAAATGGCTACACCTTC.

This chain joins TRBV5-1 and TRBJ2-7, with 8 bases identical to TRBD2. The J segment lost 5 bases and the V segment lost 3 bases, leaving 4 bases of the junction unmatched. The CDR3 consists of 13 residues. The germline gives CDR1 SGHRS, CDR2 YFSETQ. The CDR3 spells CASSSGGYNEQYF. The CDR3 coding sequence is TGCGCCAGCAGCTCGGGGGGGTACAACGAGCAGTACTTC.

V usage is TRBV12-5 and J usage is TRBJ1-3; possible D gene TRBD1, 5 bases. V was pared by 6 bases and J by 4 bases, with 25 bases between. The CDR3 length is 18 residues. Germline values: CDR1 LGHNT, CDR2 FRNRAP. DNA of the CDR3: TGTGCTAGTGGCCCCATCCCTGGCCCCTGGGGCTCCGGAAACACCATATATTTT. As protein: CASGPIPGPWGSGNTIYF.

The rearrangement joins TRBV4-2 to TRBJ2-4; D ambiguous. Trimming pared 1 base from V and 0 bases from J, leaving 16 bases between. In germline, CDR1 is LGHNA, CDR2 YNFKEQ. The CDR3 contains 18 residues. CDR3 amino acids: CASSQGDWSPGAKNIQYF. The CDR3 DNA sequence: TGTGCCAGCAGCCAAGGAGACTGGTCCCCTGGAGCCAAAAACATTCAGTACTTC.

The DNA of the CDR3 is TGTGCCACCAGCCCCCACACAACAACTAATGAAAAACTGTTTTTT. Protein: CATSPHTTTNEKLFF. The chain recombines TRBV15 with TRBJ1-4; D unclear. The V gene lost 5 bases and the J gene lost 0 bases, with 10 bases spanning the gap. The CDR3 totals 15 residues. Germline lookup yields CDR1 LNHNV and CDR2 YYDKDF (reference sequence).

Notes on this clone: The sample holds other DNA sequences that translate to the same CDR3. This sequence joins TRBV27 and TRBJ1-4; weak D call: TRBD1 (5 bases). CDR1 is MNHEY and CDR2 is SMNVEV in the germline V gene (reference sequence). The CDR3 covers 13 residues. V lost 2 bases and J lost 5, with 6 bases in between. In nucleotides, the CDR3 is TGTGCCAGCAGTTTAAGGGGCAATGAAAAACTGTTTTTT. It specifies CASSLRGNEKLFF.

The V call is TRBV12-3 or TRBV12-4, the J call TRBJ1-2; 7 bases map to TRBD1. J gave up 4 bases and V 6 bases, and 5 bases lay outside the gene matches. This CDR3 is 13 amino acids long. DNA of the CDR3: TGTGCCAGCAGAGGGACAGCCACCTATGGCTACACCTTC. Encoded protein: CASRGTATYGYTF.

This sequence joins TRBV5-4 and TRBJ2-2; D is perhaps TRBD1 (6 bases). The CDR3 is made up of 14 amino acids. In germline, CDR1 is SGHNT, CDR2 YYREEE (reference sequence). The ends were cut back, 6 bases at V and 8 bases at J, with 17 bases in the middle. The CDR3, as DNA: TGTGCCAGCACTTCCACAGGGAACAGGGGGGAGCTGTTTTTT. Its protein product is CASTSTGNRGELFF.

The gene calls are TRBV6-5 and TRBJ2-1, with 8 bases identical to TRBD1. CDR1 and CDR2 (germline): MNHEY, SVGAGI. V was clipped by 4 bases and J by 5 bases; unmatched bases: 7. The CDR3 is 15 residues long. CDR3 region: CASSLRTGTNNEQFF. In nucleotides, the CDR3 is TGTGCCAGCAGTTTACGGACAGGGACAAACAATGAGCAGTTCTTC.

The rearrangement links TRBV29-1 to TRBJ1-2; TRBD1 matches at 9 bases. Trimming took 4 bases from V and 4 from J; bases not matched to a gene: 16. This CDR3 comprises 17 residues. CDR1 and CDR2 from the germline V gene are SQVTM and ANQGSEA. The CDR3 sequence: CSVGGPGQGLRTYGYTF. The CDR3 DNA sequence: TGCAGCGTTGGAGGCCCGGGACAGGGTTTGAGAACCTATGGCTACACCTTC.

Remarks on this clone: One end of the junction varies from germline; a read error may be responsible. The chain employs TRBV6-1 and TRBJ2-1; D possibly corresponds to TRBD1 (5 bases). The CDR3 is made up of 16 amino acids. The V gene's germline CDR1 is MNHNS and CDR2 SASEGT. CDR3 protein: CASREESDRNYNEQFF. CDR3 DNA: TGTGCCAGCAGGGAAGAATCCGACAGAAATTACAATGAGCAGTTCTTC.

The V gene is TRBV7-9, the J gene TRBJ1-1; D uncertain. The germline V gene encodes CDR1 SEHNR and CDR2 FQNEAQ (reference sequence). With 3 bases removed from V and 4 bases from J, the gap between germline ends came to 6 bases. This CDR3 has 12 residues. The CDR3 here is CASSFGSTEAFF. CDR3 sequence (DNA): TGTGCCAGCAGCTTCGGGTCCACTGAAGCTTTCTTT.

CDR3 protein: CASDLGTGQTYEQYF. The CDR3, as DNA: TGTGCCAGCGACCTCGGGACAGGACAAACCTACGAGCAGTACTTC. The chain joins TRBV5-8 to TRBJ2-7; 8 nucleotides agree with TRBD1. There are 15 residues in the CDR3. Trimming at V came to 7 bases and at J to 2 bases, leaving 11 bases not matched to a gene. The germline CDR1 and CDR2 sequences are SGHTS and YDEGEE.

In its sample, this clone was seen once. The CDR3 loop reads CAISERVAGGETQYF. The CDR3 DNA sequence: TGTGCCATCAGTGAGAGAGTAGCGGGGGGGGAGACCCAGTACTTC. The chain combines TRBV10-3 with TRBJ2-5, with 11 bases aligning to TRBD2. The CDR3 runs to 15 residues. The V segment lost 2 bases and the J segment 5 bases; nucleotides outside the gene matches: 4. Looked up from germline, CDR1 is ENHRY and CDR2 is SYGVKD.

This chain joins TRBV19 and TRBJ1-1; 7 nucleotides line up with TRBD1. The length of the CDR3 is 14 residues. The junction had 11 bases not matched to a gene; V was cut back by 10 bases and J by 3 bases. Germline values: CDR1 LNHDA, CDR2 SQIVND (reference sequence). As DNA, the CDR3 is TGTGCCACCAAGCGACAGGGACGGGACACTGAAGCTTTCTTT. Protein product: CATKRQGRDTEAFF.

CDR3 sequence (DNA): TGTGCCAGCAGCTTAGAGGGGGGGGCTTACAATGAGCAGTTCTTC. Its protein is CASSLEGGAYNEQFF. The rearrangement uses TRBV11-3 and TRBJ2-1; a possible D gene is TRBD2 (7 bases). Trimming removed 0 bases at V and 4 bases at J, with 10 bases between. The CDR3 spans 15 residues. Germline values: CDR1 SGHNT, CDR2 YENEEA.

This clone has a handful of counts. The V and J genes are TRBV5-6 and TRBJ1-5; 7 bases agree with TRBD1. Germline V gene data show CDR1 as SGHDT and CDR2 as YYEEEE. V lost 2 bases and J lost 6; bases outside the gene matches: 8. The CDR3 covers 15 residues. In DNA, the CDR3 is TGTGCCAGCAGCTTAGAAAGGGGGCCCCCTCAGCCCCAGCATTTT. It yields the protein CASSLERGPPQPQHF. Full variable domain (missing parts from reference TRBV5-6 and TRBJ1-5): DAGVTQSPTHLIKTRGQQVTLRCSPKSGHDTVSWYQQALGQGPQFIFQYYEEEERQRGNFPDRFSGHQFPNYSSELNVNALLLGDSALYLCASSLERGPPQPQHFGDGTRLSIL.

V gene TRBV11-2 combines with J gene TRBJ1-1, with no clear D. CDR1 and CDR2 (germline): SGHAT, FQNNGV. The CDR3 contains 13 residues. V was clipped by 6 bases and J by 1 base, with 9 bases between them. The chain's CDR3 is CASSLAENTEAFF. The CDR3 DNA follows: TGTGCCAGCAGTTTGGCGGAGAACACTGAAGCTTTCTTT.

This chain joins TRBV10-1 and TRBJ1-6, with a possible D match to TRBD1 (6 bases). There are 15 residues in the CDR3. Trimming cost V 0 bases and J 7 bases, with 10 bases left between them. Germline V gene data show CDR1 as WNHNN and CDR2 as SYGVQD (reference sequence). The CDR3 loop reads CASSESGTPNSPLHF. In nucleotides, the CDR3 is TGCGCCAGCAGTGAGTCCGGGACACCGAATTCACCCCTCCACTTT.

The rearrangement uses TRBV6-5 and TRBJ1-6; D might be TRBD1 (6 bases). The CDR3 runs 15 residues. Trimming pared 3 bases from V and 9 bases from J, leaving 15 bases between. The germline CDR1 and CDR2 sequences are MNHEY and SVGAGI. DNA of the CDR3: TGTGCCAGCAGTTATGGCGAGAGGGGGATTTCACCCCTCCACTTT. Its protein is CASSYGERGISPLHF.

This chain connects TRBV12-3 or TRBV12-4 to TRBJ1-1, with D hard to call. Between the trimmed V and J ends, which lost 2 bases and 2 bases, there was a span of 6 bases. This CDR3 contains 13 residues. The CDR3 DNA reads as TGTGCCAGCAGTTTATTGTTAAACACTGAAGCTTTCTTT. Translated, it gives CASSLLLNTEAFF.

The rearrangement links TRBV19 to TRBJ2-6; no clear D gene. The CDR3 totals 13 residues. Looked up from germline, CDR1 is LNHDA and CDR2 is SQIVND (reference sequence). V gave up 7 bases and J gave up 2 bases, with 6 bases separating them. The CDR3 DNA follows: TGTGCCAGTAATCTAGCTGGGGCCAACGTCCTGACTTTC. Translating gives CASNLAGANVLTF.

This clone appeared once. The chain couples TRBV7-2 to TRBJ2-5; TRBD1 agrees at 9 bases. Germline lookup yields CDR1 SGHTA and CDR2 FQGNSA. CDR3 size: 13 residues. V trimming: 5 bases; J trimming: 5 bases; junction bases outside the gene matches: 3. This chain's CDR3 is CASSRDRVETQYF. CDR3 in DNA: TGTGCCAGCAGCCGGGACAGGGTTGAGACCCAGTACTTC.